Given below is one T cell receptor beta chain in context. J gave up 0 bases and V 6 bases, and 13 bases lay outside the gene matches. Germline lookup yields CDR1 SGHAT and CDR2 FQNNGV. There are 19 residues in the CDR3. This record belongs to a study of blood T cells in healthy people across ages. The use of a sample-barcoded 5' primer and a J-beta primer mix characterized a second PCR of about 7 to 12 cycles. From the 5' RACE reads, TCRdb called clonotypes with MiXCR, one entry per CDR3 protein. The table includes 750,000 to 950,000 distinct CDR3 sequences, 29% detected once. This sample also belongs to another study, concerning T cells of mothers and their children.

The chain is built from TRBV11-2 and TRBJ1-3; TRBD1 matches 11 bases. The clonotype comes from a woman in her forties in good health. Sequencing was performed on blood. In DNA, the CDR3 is TGTGCCAGCAGATCTCCGGGACAGGGGGTCGGGGGCTCTGGAAACACCATATATTTT. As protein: CASRSPGQGVGGSGNTIYF.